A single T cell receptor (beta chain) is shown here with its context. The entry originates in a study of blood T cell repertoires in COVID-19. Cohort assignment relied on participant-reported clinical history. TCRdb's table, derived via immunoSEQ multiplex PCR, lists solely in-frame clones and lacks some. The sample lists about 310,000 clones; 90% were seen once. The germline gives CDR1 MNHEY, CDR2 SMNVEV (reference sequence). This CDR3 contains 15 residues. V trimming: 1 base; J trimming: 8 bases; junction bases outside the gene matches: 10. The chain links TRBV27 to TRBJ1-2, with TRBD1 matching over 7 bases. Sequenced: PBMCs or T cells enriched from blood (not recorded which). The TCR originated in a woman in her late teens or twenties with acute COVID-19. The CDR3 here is CASSLYEGGLEGYTF. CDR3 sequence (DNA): TGTGCCAGCAGTTTATATGAAGGGGGCTTGGAGGGCTACACCTTC.